These 22 T cell receptor beta chains originate from one sample sequenced in a study of Ad26.COV2.S vaccination and SARS-CoV-2 variants. Some clones are missing from TCRdb's copy, which holds only in-frame ones; the method was immunoSEQ multiplex PCR. Here the sample spans more than 300,000 clones, about 86% being singletons. As for treatment: about 20 received Ad26.COV2.S at low or high dose, single or two shots; several received placebo; per-sample allocation not given. It was on day 63 after the first vaccine or placebo injection that samples were taken. The source was peripheral blood, collected in a trial of Ad26.COV2.S vaccine versus placebo. The receptors were sampled from a person between 18 and 65 years old who received the Ad26.COV2.S COVID-19 vaccine or a placebo.

The chain links TRBV7-2 to TRBJ1-2, with D unresolved. The CDR3 loop spans 15 amino acids. The V end was cut by 5 bases, the J end by 3 bases, with 16 bases between. Germline V gives CDR1 SGHTA, CDR2 FQGNSA. CDR3 bases: TGTGCCAGCAGCCCGACCTCCGGAGTTTACTATGGCTACACCTTC. Translated: CASSPTSGVYYGYTF. Together with reference TRBV7-2 and TRBJ1-2, the CDR3 gives the full variable domain: GAGVSQSPSNKVTEKGKDVELRCDPISGHTALYWYRQSLGQGLEFLIYFQGNSAPDKSGLPSDRFSAERTGGSVSTLTIQRTQQEDSAVYLCASSPTSGVYYGYTFGSGTRLTVV.

CDR3 amino acids: CACPGTEIYGYTF. DNA for the CDR3: TGTGCCTGTCCCGGGACGGAGATCTATGGCTACACCTTC. The chain employs TRBV30 and TRBJ1-2, with D possibly matching TRBD1 (5 bases). The CDR3 extends over 13 amino acids. V lost 6 bases to trimming and J lost 4 bases, with 15 bases between them. Germline values: CDR1 GTSNPN, CDR2 SVGIG (reference sequence).

The chain joins TRBV30 to TRBJ1-1, with 10 bases identical to TRBD1. The trim removed 3 bases at V and 5 bases at J, leaving 6 bases unmatched. CDR3 length equals 14 residues. CDR1 and CDR2 (germline): GTSNPN, SVGIG (reference sequence). The CDR3 DNA follows: TGTGCCTGGAGAATGGACAGGGGGGTGACTGAAGCTTTCTTT. Its protein product is CAWRMDRGVTEAFF.

This chain links TRBV19 with TRBJ2-3, with 12 bases matching TRBD1. The CDR3 is 15 amino acids. The germline CDR1 and CDR2 sequences are LNHDA and SQIVND (reference sequence). The ends lost 3 bases at V and 7 bases at J; junction bases unmatched: 5. The CDR3 loop is CASSMGTGGAYTQYF. CDR3 bases: TGTGCCAGTAGTATGGGGACAGGGGGCGCTTATACGCAGTATTTT.

This chain connects TRBV29-1 to TRBJ2-5; D is possibly TRBD1 (6 bases). V lost 6 bases, J lost 1 base, and 15 bases lay in between. Germline CDR1 reads SQVTM; CDR2 reads ANQGSEA. The CDR3 sequence is 14 residues long. CDR3 coding DNA: TGCAGCGTCATCCGAGGGGGTTCCCAAGAGACCCAGTACTTC. It yields the protein CSVIRGGSQETQYF.

This clone occurred once. The chain uses TRBV7-6 and TRBJ2-1; 7 positions match TRBD1. The CDR3 is made up of 16 amino acids. Germline V lookup: CDR1 SGHVS, CDR2 FNYEAQ. V gave up 3 bases and J gave up 0 bases; unmatched junction bases: 5. The CDR3 here is CASSLYGTDSYNEQFF. In DNA, the CDR3 is TGTGCCAGCAGCTTGTATGGGACAGACTCCTACAATGAGCAGTTCTTC. Drawing the rest from reference TRBV7-6 and TRBJ2-1, the complete variable domain is GAGVSQSPRYKVTKRGQDVALRCDPISGHVSLYWYRQALGQGPEFLTYFNYEAQQDKSGLPNDRFSAERPEGSISTLTIQRTEQRDSAMYRCASSLYGTDSYNEQFFGPGTRLTVL.

V gene TRBV7-2 combines with J gene TRBJ1-1; unclear D gene. This CDR3 comprises 14 residues. Trimming took 5 bases from V and 0 from J, leaving 10 bases between them. Germline V gene lookup returns CDR1 SGHTA and CDR2 FQGNSA. CDR3 protein: CASSPGPLNTEAFF. The CDR3 coding sequence is TGTGCCAGCAGCCCGGGTCCTCTGAACACTGAAGCTTTCTTT.

Regarding this clone: The same CDR3 also results from other DNA sequences found in this sample. The chain is built from TRBV20-1 and TRBJ1-2, with D uncertain. Trimming shortened V by 0 bases and J by 3 bases, and 2 bases separated the two germline ends. This CDR3 has 11 residues. CDR1 and CDR2 (germline): DFQATT, SNEGSKA (reference sequence). CDR3 region: CSAREDYGYTF. The CDR3 DNA follows: TGCAGTGCTAGAGAAGACTATGGCTACACCTTC.

This sequence joins TRBV30 and TRBJ1-1, with no clear D. The ends were cut back, 3 bases at V and 0 bases at J, with 5 bases in the middle. The germline V gene has CDR1 GTSNPN and CDR2 SVGIG (reference sequence). The CDR3 consists of 12 residues. In DNA form, the CDR3 reads TGTGCCTGGAGCGTGGTGAACACTGAAGCTTTCTTT. This codes for CAWSVVNTEAFF.

The V gene is TRBV7-9, the J gene TRBJ2-6, with D possibly being TRBD2 (6 bases). V lost 3 bases to trimming and J lost 12 bases, with 15 bases between them. The length of the CDR3 is 14 residues. Germline V lookup: CDR1 SEHNR, CDR2 FQNEAQ (reference sequence). CDR3 sequence reads: CASSLVWGVSVLTF. The CDR3 DNA reads TGTGCCAGCAGCTTGGTATGGGGGGTAAGCGTCCTGACTTTC.

The chain is built from TRBV5-1 and TRBJ2-5; maybe TRBD2 (6 bases). There are 18 residues in the CDR3. CDR1 SGHRS and CDR2 YFSETQ come from the germline V gene. V was cut by 0 bases and J by 2 bases, with 20 bases left in between. The CDR3 nucleotides read TGCGCCAGCAGCTTGGGCCCACAAGGGGCGGGGAAACAAGAGACCCAGTACTTC. Encoded protein: CASSLGPQGAGKQETQYF.

This rearrangement joins TRBV11-1 to TRBJ2-1; D is unclear. Germline CDR1 and CDR2: SGHAT and FQDESV (reference sequence). Between the trimmed V and J ends, which lost 5 bases and 0 bases, there was a span of 14 bases. The CDR3 is made up of 16 amino acids. CDR3 protein: CASSATTGSSYNEQFF. The DNA of the CDR3 is TGTGCCAGCAGCGCGACGACGGGTAGCTCCTACAATGAGCAGTTCTTC.

The chain combines TRBV29-1 with TRBJ2-7; D is unclear. CDR1 SQVTM and CDR2 ANQGSEA come from the germline V gene. The germline V and J ends were trimmed by 4 bases and 5 bases, with 9 bases remaining between them. CDR3 size: 11 residues. For the CDR3, the DNA is TGCAGCGTTGTCGGACGGGACGAGCAGTACTTC. Its protein is CSVVGRDEQYF.

This chain joins TRBV7-8 and TRBJ1-2, with a weak D call TRBD1 (5 bases). The V gene's germline CDR1 is SGHVS and CDR2 FQNEAQ. Trimming removed 6 bases at V and 4 bases at J, with 21 bases between. The CDR3 extends over 16 amino acids. CDR3 in DNA: TGTGCCAGCAGTCTATTTCCCACACCTACAGGCTATGGCTACACCTTC. It translates to CASSLFPTPTGYGYTF.

The chain combines TRBV11-2 with TRBJ2-3, with D unresolved. From germline, CDR1 is SGHAT and CDR2 FQNNGV. The CDR3 length is 15 residues. V lost 1 base to trimming and J lost 1 base, with 9 bases between them. The CDR3 spells CASSLGVLGTDTQYF. CDR3 DNA sequence: TGTGCCAGCAGCTTAGGGGTCCTGGGCACAGATACGCAGTATTTT.

This rearrangement joins TRBV30 to TRBJ1-3, with D possibly TRBD1 on 6 matching bases. Trimming took off 2 bases at V and 4 bases at J, with 12 bases between the two ends. CDR1 is GTSNPN, CDR2 SVGIG, per germline (reference sequence). CDR3 length: 14 amino acids. CDR3 region: CAWSLQGVGNTIYF. DNA for the CDR3: TGTGCCTGGAGTTTACAGGGCGTGGGAAACACCATATATTTT.

CDR3 sequence: CASSLRGQGIEGETF. CDR3 coding DNA: TGCGCCAGCAGCTTGAGGGGACAGGGGATCGAAGGCGAGACCTTC. The V and J genes are TRBV5-1 and TRBJ1-2; TRBD1 matches 10 bases. CDR3 length equals 15 residues. Germline assignment: CDR1 SGHRS and CDR2 YFSETQ. With V trimmed by 1 base and J by 14 bases, 14 bases remained unmatched.

This chain joins TRBV25-1 and TRBJ1-2; TRBD1 might be the D (5 bases). Germline loops: CDR1 MGHDK, CDR2 SYGVNS. This CDR3 comprises 13 residues. The V end lost 2 bases, the J end lost 7 bases, and 11 bases lay between the germline ends. CDR3 in DNA: TGTGCCAGCAGTGAAGGGGCAGGGCTTGGCTACACCTTC. It specifies CASSEGAGLGYTF.

The rearrangement joins TRBV5-6 to TRBJ2-2, with D possibly being TRBD2 (6 bases). The CDR3 consists of 14 residues. Per the germline V gene, CDR1 is SGHDT and CDR2 is YYEEEE. Trimming cost V 4 bases and J 4 bases, with 11 bases left between them. The CDR3 DNA reads TGTGCCAGCAGCCTCAGGGAGGCCACCGGGGAGCTGTTTTTT. The encoded protein is CASSLREATGELFF.

The chain couples TRBV18 to TRBJ1-2, with 8 bases that match TRBD1. The V gene end was trimmed by 2 bases and the J gene end by 4 bases; junction bases not matched to a gene: 0. This CDR3 is 13 amino acids long. Per the germline V gene, CDR1 is KGHSH and CDR2 is LQKENI. CDR3 residues: CASSPGQGYGYTF. The CDR3, as DNA: TGTGCCAGCTCACCAGGACAGGGCTATGGCTACACCTTC.

The V call is TRBV4-1, the J call TRBJ2-2, with 15 nucleotides matching TRBD2. Germline CDR1 MGHRA, CDR2 YSYEKL. V trimming: 3 bases; J trimming: 10 bases; junction bases outside the gene matches: 6. The CDR3 extends over 16 amino acids. Here the CDR3 DNA reads TGCGCCAGCAGCCACCCGGGACTAGCGGGGGGAATGGAGCTGTTTTTT. This encodes CASSHPGLAGGMELFF.

The V call is TRBV29-1, the J call TRBJ1-1; 10 nucleotides line up with TRBD1. The V gene end was trimmed by 3 bases and the J gene end by 6 bases; junction bases not matched to a gene: 7. Germline loops: CDR1 SQVTM, CDR2 ANQGSEA. CDR3 size: 14 residues. CDR3 nucleotide sequence: TGCAGCGTTGATAGAGGAGGACAGGGGGCTGAAGCTTTCTTT. Its protein product is CSVDRGGQGAEAFF.